These 27 T cell receptor beta chains share one sample of origin, sequenced in a study of T cell responses to AZD1222 COVID-19 vaccine. Clones were sequenced by immunoSEQ multiplex PCR, and TCRdb holds only the in-frame ones, with some missing. This table has over 130,000 clones, almost 95% appearing once. The sample was peripheral blood, taken 28 days after the second AZD1222 dose. These receptors originate from an adult who received the AZD1222 COVID-19 vaccine.

There are a few counts of this clone. V usage is TRBV4-1 and J usage is TRBJ2-7, with 7 bases matching TRBD1. Germline V CDR1 and CDR2: MGHRA, YSYEKL. J was trimmed by 2 bases and V by 4 bases; bases with no gene match: 8. The CDR3 is 15 amino acids. Written as DNA, the CDR3 is TGCGCCAGCAGCCTTACCGGGACAGAAACCTACGAGCAGTACTTC. Its protein product is CASSLTGTETYEQYF.

The V gene is TRBV5-4, the J gene TRBJ1-1; D may be TRBD1 (6 bases). The CDR3 is 16 residues long. Germline V lookup: CDR1 SGHNT, CDR2 YYREEE (reference sequence). Between the trimmed V and J ends, which lost 1 base and 1 base, there was a span of 14 bases. This chain's CDR3 is CASSLPLAGENTEAFF. The CDR3 coding sequence is TGTGCCAGCAGCTTGCCCCTTGCAGGGGAGAACACTGAAGCTTTCTTT.

V is TRBV7-9 and J is TRBJ1-2; D gene unclear. CDR3 length: 13 residues. The V gene lost 5 bases and the J gene lost 4 bases, with 11 bases spanning the gap. Germline V lookup: CDR1 SEHNR, CDR2 FQNEAQ (reference sequence). DNA for the CDR3: TGTGCCAGCAGCCCCGACATCCGCTATGGCTACACCTTC. Translated, it gives CASSPDIRYGYTF.

The V and J genes are TRBV28 and TRBJ2-7; D remains unclear. CDR3 size: 11 residues. Per the germline V gene, CDR1 is MDHEN and CDR2 is SYDVKM. V dropped 6 bases and J dropped 2 bases, with 5 bases sitting between them. The CDR3 loop reads CASRLAYEQYF. DNA for the CDR3: TGTGCCAGCAGGTTGGCCTACGAGCAGTACTTC.

This chain connects TRBV6-1 to TRBJ1-2; D is uncertain. This CDR3 has 12 amino acids. CDR1 is MNHNS, CDR2 SASEGT, per germline. Trimming cost V 3 bases and J 4 bases, with 6 bases left between them. The DNA for the CDR3 is TGTGCCAGCAGTGATCCAGGCTATGGCTACACCTTC. The encoded protein is CASSDPGYGYTF.

V and J are TRBV5-1 and TRBJ2-1, with a weak D call TRBD2 (6 bases). CDR1 and CDR2 (germline): SGHRS, YFSETQ. V lost 3 bases, J lost 3 bases, and 10 bases lay in between. The CDR3 runs 14 residues. The CDR3 DNA is TGCGCCAGCAGCTCTACTAGCTACTACAATGAGCAGTTCTTC. It is translated as CASSSTSYYNEQFF.

This sequence joins TRBV27 and TRBJ1-2, with TRBD1 identical over 10 bases. The CDR3 covers 13 residues. In germline, CDR1 is MNHEY, CDR2 SMNVEV (reference sequence). Trimming took 7 bases from V and 4 from J; bases not matched to a gene: 3. This chain's CDR3 is CASKTGGGYGYTF. The DNA of the CDR3 is TGTGCCAGCAAGACAGGGGGCGGCTATGGCTACACCTTC.

The genes are TRBV19 and TRBJ1-3; D gene ambiguous. This CDR3 region has 15 residues. V was trimmed by 7 bases and J by 7 bases, leaving 20 bases between them. Germline lookup yields CDR1 LNHDA and CDR2 SQIVND (reference sequence). The CDR3 DNA is TGTGCCAGTACCGAAGACATGGGAAAACTGAACACCATATATTTT. Amino acids: CASTEDMGKLNTIYF.

The V call is TRBV4-1, the J call TRBJ1-1; D is uncertain. CDR3 size: 14 residues. Germline V gene data show CDR1 as MGHRA and CDR2 as YSYEKL. V dropped 3 bases and J dropped 4 bases, with 12 bases sitting between them. CDR3 loop: CASSQTYYGTEAFF. CDR3 coding DNA: TGCGCCAGCAGCCAGACATACTACGGCACTGAAGCTTTCTTT.

The chain combines TRBV2 with TRBJ1-5; no clear D gene. Trimming removed 7 bases from V and 0 bases from J, with 7 bases in between. CDR3 size: 13 residues. Germline assignment: CDR1 SNHLY and CDR2 FYNNEI. CDR3 residues: CASKGLSNQPQHF. The DNA of the CDR3 is TGTGCCAGCAAGGGCCTTAGCAATCAGCCCCAGCATTTT.

The gene calls are TRBV21-1 and TRBJ1-5; TRBD1, as called in the table, went unchecked against the DNA. TRBV21-1 is an annotated pseudogene. The CDR3 contains 15 residues. The CDR3 DNA reads TGTGCCAGCACCCGGCCGGGACAGCTCAATCAGCCCCAGCATTTT. Residues: CASTRPGQLNQPQHF.

The genes are TRBV5-4 and TRBJ2-7, with TRBD2 matching 8 bases. V lost 4 bases and J lost 2; bases outside the gene matches: 8. Germline CDR1 SGHNT, CDR2 YYREEE (reference sequence). The length of the CDR3 is 15 residues. The CDR3 DNA reads as TGTGCCAGCAGCCCCGAGACGGGAGGGCCCTACGAGCAGTACTTC. Its protein is CASSPETGGPYEQYF.

V and J are TRBV7-6 and TRBJ2-6, with 7 bases aligning to TRBD1. V was pared by 5 bases and J by 0 bases, with 13 bases of the junction left unmatched. The CDR3 is made up of 19 amino acids. CDR1 and CDR2 from the germline V gene are SGHVS and FNYEAQ. CDR3 residues: CASSDRDRRPHSGANVLTF. CDR3 nucleotide sequence: TGTGCCAGCAGCGACCGGGACAGACGTCCACACTCTGGGGCCAACGTCCTGACTTTC.

This chain uses TRBV6-5 with TRBJ2-7; TRBD1 matches at 7 bases. J gave up 2 bases and V 7 bases, and 5 bases lay outside the gene matches. In germline, CDR1 is MNHEY, CDR2 SVGAGI. The length of the CDR3 is 13 residues. The CDR3 DNA is TGTGCCAGCACTAAGGACAGGACCTACGAGCAGTACTTC. The encoded protein is CASTKDRTYEQYF.

V usage is TRBV7-2 and J usage is TRBJ1-1, with a tentative D call TRBD1 (6 bases). This CDR3 has 16 amino acids. CDR1 is SGHTA and CDR2 is FQGNSA in the germline V gene. The V gene lost 3 bases and the J gene lost 1 base, with 15 bases spanning the gap. The CDR3 nucleotides are TGTGCCAGCAGCTTTGGGGGGGCAGGGGCGAACACTGAAGCTTTCTTT. Amino acids: CASSFGGAGANTEAFF.

CDR3 bases: TGTGCCAGCAGTCCCCCGGGACAGGGGGGGGACGAGCAGTACTTC. Translating it yields CASSPPGQGGDEQYF. This rearrangement joins TRBV28 to TRBJ2-7; TRBD1 matches at 11 bases. The CDR3 totals 15 residues. V was pared by 5 bases and J by 5 bases, with 8 bases of the junction left unmatched. Germline CDR1 MDHEN, CDR2 SYDVKM.

The chain couples TRBV5-1 to TRBJ1-1; a possible D gene is TRBD1 (6 bases). The CDR3 spans 14 residues. Germline CDR1 is SGHRS and CDR2 is YFSETQ. Between the trimmed V and J ends, which lost 3 bases and 1 base, there was a span of 10 bases. The DNA for the CDR3 is TGCGCCAGCAGCTGGGACACCACGAACACTGAAGCTTTCTTT. It specifies CASSWDTTNTEAFF. Complete variable domain (other parts from reference TRBV5-1 and TRBJ1-1): KAGVTQTPRYLIKTRGQQVTLSCSPISGHRSVSWYQQTPGQGLQFLFEYFSETQRNKGNFPGRFSGRQFSNSRSEMNVSTLELGDSALYLCASSWDTTNTEAFFGQGTRLTVV.

This chain joins TRBV27 and TRBJ1-1; a weak D match, TRBD1 (6 bases). CDR3 size: 15 residues. The V gene's germline CDR1 is MNHEY and CDR2 SMNVEV (reference sequence). V dropped 6 bases and J dropped 1 base, with 15 bases sitting between them. DNA for the CDR3: TGTGCCAGCAGCCGAACCGGGACACCGAACACTGAAGCTTTCTTT. It codes for CASSRTGTPNTEAFF.

The V call is TRBV10-3, the J call TRBJ2-3; D is uncertain. With 2 bases removed from V and 4 bases from J, the gap between germline ends came to 10 bases. The CDR3 has 14 residues. From germline, CDR1 is ENHRY and CDR2 SYGVKD. The CDR3 spells CAISEDWMSDTQYF. CDR3 DNA: TGTGCCATCAGTGAGGACTGGATGTCAGATACGCAGTATTTT.

The chain joins TRBV27 to TRBJ1-5; D might be TRBD1 (6 bases). This CDR3 contains 13 residues. Trimming left V 6 bases short and J 4 bases short, with 10 bases between. Germline V gene lookup returns CDR1 MNHEY and CDR2 SMNVEV (reference sequence). CDR3 sequence: CASRWTVNQPQHF. The CDR3 DNA is TGTGCCAGCAGGTGGACAGTTAATCAGCCCCAGCATTTT.

The chain is built from TRBV7-3 and TRBJ1-1; 10 nucleotides match TRBD1. The germline CDR1 and CDR2 sequences are SGHTA and FQGTGA. CDR3 size: 14 residues. V lost 5 bases, J lost 6 bases, and 6 bases stayed unmatched. The chain's CDR3 is CASSPGQGDAEAFF. Written as DNA, the CDR3 is TGTGCCAGCAGCCCCGGACAGGGGGACGCTGAAGCTTTCTTT.

The V call is TRBV9, the J call TRBJ2-1, with 7 bases aligning to TRBD2. The V gene end was trimmed by 4 bases and the J gene end by 2 bases; junction bases not matched to a gene: 12. This CDR3 is 17 amino acids long. Per germline, CDR1 SGDLS and CDR2 YYNGEE. DNA for the CDR3: TGTGCCAGCAGCTTCAGATCGGGCGGGAGTGCCTACAATGAGCAGTTCTTC. Amino acid sequence: CASSFRSGGSAYNEQFF.

Here the CDR3 reads CASSLGGKTEAFF. CDR3 coding DNA: TGCGCCAGCAGCTTAGGAGGGAAGACTGAAGCTTTCTTT. The rearrangement uses TRBV5-1 and TRBJ1-1; D call uncertain. Germline lookup yields CDR1 SGHRS and CDR2 YFSETQ. This CDR3 has 13 amino acids. Trimming removed 2 bases at V and 5 bases at J, with 10 bases between.

The chain recombines TRBV27 with TRBJ2-1; D perhaps matches TRBD2 (7 bases). CDR3 length: 15 residues. Trimming took 7 bases from V and 5 from J, leaving 18 bases between them. From germline, CDR1 is MNHEY and CDR2 SMNVEV (reference sequence). The CDR3, as DNA: TGTGCCAGCAAGGGGGGGAGGGCCCCTAACAATGAGCAGTTCTTC. Its translation is CASKGGRAPNNEQFF.

V usage is TRBV7-3 and J usage is TRBJ2-5; no reliable D call. Germline-derived CDR1 and CDR2 are SGHTA and FQGTGA. The CDR3 is 13 residues long. The V end lost 1 base, the J end lost 5 bases, and 8 bases lay between the germline ends. In nucleotides, the CDR3 is TGTGCCAGCAGCTTAAACGCACGGGAGACCCAGTACTTC. This codes for CASSLNARETQYF.

The chain joins TRBV7-8 to TRBJ2-1; D is perhaps TRBD2 (5 bases). The CDR3 loop spans 16 amino acids. CDR1 and CDR2 from the germline V gene are SGHVS and FQNEAQ. Trimming stripped 5 bases from V and 2 bases from J, with 16 bases between. In DNA, the CDR3 is TGTGCCAGCAGCCGGGGTTTACTACGAACCTACAATGAGCAGTTCTTC. Protein: CASSRGLLRTYNEQFF.

The CDR3 sequence is CASSFTRTGLTDTQYF. The CDR3, as DNA: TGCGCCAGCAGCTTTACCAGGACAGGTCTCACAGATACGCAGTATTTT. This rearrangement joins TRBV5-1 to TRBJ2-3, with 7 bases fitting TRBD1. CDR1 SGHRS and CDR2 YFSETQ come from the germline V gene. With 2 bases clipped from V and 2 bases from J, the junction kept 8 bases outside the gene matches. The CDR3 is 16 amino acids.